One T cell receptor beta chain is described in this entry. Its matching antigen is unknown. The length of the CDR3 is 13 residues. V shed 3 bases and J shed 7 bases, with 9 bases lying between them. CDR1 is MNHEY and CDR2 is SMNVEV in the germline V gene (reference sequence). Sequencing was performed with immunoSEQ multiplex PCR; in TCRdb, only in-frame clones are kept and a portion is missing. This sample has fewer than 120,000 clones; roughly 90% occur once, and the top ten carry around 2.5%. These data belong to a study of T cell responses to AZD1222 COVID-19 vaccine. The study's findings and limits: Only six AZD1222 recipients tested seropositive at baseline. Donors, mostly white British, included more females; clonal diversity was possibly underestimated. No repertoire was sampled before or during the peak T cell response, only after it.

This receptor was obtained from an adult who received the AZD1222 COVID-19 vaccine. The material sequenced was peripheral blood, taken 28 days after the second AZD1222 dose. V usage is TRBV27 and J usage is TRBJ2-2, with TRBD2 as a possible D gene (6 bases). The CDR3 DNA sequence: TGTGCCAGCAGTTTTGCGGGGTTCGGGGAGCTGTTTTTT. It specifies CASSFAGFGELFF.